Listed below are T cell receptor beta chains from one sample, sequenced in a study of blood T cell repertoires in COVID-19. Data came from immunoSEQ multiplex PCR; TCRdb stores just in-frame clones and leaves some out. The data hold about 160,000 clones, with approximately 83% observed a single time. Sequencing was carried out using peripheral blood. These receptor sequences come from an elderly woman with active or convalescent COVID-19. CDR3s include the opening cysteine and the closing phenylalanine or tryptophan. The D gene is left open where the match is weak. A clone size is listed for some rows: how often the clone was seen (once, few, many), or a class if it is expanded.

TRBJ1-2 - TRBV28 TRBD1 CASRPGQGYGYTF TGTGCCAGCAGACCCGGACAGGGCTATGGCTACACCTTC
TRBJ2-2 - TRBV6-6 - CASSPRGQNTGELFF TGTGCCAGCAGTCCTCGGGGACAGAACACCGGGGAGCTGTTTTTT
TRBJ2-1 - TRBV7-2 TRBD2 CASSSSGGAYNEQFF TGTGCCAGCAGCTCTAGCGGGGGGGCCTACAATGAGCAGTTCTTC
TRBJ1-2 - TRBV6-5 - CASRSSGFYGYTF TGTGCCAGCAGATCCTCAGGGTTCTATGGCTACACCTTC
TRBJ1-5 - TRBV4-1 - CASSQGIGSGSPYSNQPQHF TGCGCCAGCAGCCAAGGTATTGGTTCGGGATCTCCCTATAGCAATCAGCCCCAGCATTTT
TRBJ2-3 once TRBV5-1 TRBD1 CASSYSGQGTDTQYF TGCGCCAGCAGCTACTCGGGACAGGGCACAGATACGCAGTATTTT
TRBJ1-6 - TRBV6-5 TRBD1 CASRDRDNSPLHF TGTGCCAGCAGGGACAGGGATAATTCACCCCTCCACTTT
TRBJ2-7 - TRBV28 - CASSSDSSYEQYF TGTGCCAGCAGTTCGGACAGTTCCTACGAGCAGTACTTC
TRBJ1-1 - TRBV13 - CASSSTGLREAFF TGTGCCAGCAGCTCCACAGGGTTACGTGAAGCTTTCTTT
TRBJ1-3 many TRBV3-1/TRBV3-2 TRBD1 CASSPRQGAWGNTIYF TGTGCCAGCAGCCCCAGACAGGGGGCATGGGGAAACACCATATATTTT
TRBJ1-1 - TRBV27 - CASSAQGNTEAFF TGTGCCAGCAGTGCCCAGGGAAACACTGAAGCTTTCTTT
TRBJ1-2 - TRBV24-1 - CATSDETAGGYTF TGTGCCACCAGTGATGAAACCGCGGGGGGCTACACCTTC
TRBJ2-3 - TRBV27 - CASSWGVATDTQYF TGTGCCAGCAGTTGGGGAGTGGCGACAGATACGCAGTATTTT
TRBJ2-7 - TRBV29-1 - CSVRDTLYEQYF TGCAGCGTTCGGGACACACTCTACGAGCAGTACTTC
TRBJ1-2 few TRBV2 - CASRGDSNYGYTF TGTGCCAGCAGGGGCGACAGTAACTATGGCTACACCTTC
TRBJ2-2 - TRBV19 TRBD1 CASKWETGAMNTGELFF TGTGCCAGTAAGTGGGAGACAGGGGCAATGAACACCGGGGAGCTGTTTTTT
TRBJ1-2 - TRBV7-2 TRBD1 CASRVRLGGAYGYTF TGTGCCAGCAGAGTACGGTTAGGGGGCGCCTATGGCTACACCTTC
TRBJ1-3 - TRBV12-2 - CAPHPPRGIQGIDTIYF TGTGCACCCCATCCCCCCAGGGGGATACAAGGGATAGACACCATATATTTT
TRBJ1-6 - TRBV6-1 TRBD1 CASSARQGVRSSPLHF TGTGCCAGCAGTGCCAGACAGGGTGTAAGGAGTTCACCCCTCCACTTT
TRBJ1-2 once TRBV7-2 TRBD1 CASSLVGTGLYGYTF TGTGCCAGCAGCTTAGTAGGGACAGGCCTCTATGGCTACACCTTC
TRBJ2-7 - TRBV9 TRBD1 CASTDRETYEQYF TGTGCCAGCACTGACAGGGAAACCTACGAGCAGTACTTC
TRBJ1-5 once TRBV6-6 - CASKMRGEYQPQHF TGTGCCAGCAAGATGCGGGGGGAGTATCAGCCCCAGCATTTT
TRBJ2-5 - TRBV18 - CASSAQGGGIAETQYF TGTGCCAGCTCAGCCCAAGGAGGTGGGATAGCAGAGACCCAGTACTTC
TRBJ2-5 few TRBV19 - CASGGATQETQYF TGTGCCAGTGGGGGGGCTACGCAAGAGACCCAGTACTTC
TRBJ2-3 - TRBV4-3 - CASSQAGLKTDTQYF TGCGCCAGCAGCCAAGCGGGACTTAAAACAGATACGCAGTATTTT
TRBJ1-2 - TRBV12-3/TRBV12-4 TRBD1 CASNQDRGNGYTF TGTGCCAGTAATCAGGACAGGGGAAACGGCTACACCTTC
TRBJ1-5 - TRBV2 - CASRVGQGGNQPQHF TGTGCCAGCAGGGTGGGGCAGGGCGGCAATCAGCCCCAGCATTTT
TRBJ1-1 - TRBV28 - CASSSSNTEAFF TGTGCCAGCAGTTCGTCGAACACTGAAGCTTTCTTT